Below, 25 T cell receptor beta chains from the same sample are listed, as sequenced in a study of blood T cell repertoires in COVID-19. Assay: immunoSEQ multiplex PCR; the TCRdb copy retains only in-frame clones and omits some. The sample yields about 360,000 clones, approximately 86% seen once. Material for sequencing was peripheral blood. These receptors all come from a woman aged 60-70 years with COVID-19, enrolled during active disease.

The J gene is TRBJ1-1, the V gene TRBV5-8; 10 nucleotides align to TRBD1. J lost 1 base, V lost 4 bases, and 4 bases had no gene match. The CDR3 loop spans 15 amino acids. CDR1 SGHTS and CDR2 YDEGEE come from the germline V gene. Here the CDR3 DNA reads TGTGCCAGCAGCCGGACAGGGGGGGGGAACACTGAAGCTTTCTTT. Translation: CASSRTGGGNTEAFF.

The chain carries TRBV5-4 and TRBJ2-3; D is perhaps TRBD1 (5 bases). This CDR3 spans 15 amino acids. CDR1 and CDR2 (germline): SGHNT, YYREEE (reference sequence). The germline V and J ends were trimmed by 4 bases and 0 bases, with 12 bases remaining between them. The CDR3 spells CASSDRQSSTDTQYF. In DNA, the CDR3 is TGTGCCAGCAGCGACCGACAGTCTAGCACAGATACGCAGTATTTT.

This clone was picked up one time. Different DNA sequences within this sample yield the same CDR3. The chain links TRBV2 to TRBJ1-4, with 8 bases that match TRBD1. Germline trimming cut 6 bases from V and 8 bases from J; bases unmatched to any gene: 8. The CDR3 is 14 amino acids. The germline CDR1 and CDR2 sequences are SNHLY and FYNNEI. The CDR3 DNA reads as TGTGCCAGCAGCCTCGGACAGGGTTACGAAAAACTGTTTTTT. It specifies CASSLGQGYEKLFF. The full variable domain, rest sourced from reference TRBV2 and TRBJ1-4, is EPEVTQTPSHQVTQMGQEVILRCVPISNHLYFYWYRQILGQKVEFLVSFYNNEISEKSEIFDDQFSVERPDGSNFTLKIRSTKLEDSAMYFCASSLGQGYEKLFFGSGTQLSVL.

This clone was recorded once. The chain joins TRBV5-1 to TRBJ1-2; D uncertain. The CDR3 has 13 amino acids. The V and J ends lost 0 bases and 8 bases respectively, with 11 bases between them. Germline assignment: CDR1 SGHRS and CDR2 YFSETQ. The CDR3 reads CASSLVGESGYTF. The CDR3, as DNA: TGCGCCAGCAGCTTGGTCGGGGAGTCGGGCTACACCTTC.

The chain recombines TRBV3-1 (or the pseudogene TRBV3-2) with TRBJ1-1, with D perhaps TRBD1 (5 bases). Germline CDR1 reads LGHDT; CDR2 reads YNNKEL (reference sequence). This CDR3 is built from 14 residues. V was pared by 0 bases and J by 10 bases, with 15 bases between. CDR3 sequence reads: CASSQDSQGRRAFF. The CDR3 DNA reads TGTGCCAGCAGCCAAGATTCCCAGGGAAGGAGAGCTTTCTTT.

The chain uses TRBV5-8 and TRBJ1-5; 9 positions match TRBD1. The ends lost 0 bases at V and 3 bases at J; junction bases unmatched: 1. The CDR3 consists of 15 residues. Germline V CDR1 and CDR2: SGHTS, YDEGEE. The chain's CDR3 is CASSLGQGDNQPQHF. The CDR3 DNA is TGTGCCAGCAGCTTGGGACAGGGGGACAATCAGCCCCAGCATTTT.

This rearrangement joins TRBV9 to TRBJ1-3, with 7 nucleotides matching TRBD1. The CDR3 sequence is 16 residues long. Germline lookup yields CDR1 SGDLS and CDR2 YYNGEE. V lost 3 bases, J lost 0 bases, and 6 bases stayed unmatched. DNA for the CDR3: TGTGCCAGCAGCGCCGGGACAGCTAACTCTGGAAACACCATATATTTT. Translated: CASSAGTANSGNTIYF.

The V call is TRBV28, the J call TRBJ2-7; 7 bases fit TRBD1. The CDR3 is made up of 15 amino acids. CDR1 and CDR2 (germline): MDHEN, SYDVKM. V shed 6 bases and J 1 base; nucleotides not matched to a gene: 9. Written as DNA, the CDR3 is TGTGCCAGCAGCCGCACAGGGGTAGTATCCTACGAGCAGTACTTC. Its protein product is CASSRTGVVSYEQYF.

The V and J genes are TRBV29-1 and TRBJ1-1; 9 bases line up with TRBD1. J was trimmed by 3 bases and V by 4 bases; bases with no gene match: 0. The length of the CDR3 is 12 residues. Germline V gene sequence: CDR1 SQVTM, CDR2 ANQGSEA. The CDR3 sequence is CSVGQGDTEAFF. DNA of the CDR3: TGCAGCGTTGGACAGGGGGACACTGAAGCTTTCTTT.

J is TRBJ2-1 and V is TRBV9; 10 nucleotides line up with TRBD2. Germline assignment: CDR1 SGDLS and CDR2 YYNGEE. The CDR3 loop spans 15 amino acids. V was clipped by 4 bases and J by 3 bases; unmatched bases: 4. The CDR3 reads CASSPASGSYNEQFF. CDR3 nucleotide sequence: TGTGCCAGCAGCCCTGCTAGCGGGAGCTACAATGAGCAGTTCTTC. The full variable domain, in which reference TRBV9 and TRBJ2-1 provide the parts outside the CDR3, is DSGVTQTPKHLITATGQRVTLRCSPRSGDLSVYWYQQSLDQGLQFLIQYYNGEERAKGNILERFSAQQFPDLHSELNLSSLELGDSALYFCASSPASGSYNEQFFGPGTRLTVL.

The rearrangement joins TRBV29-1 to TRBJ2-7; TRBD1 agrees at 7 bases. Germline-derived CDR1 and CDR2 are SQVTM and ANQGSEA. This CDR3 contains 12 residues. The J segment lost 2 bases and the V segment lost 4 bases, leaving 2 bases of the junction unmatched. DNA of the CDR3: TGCAGCGTTGCGGACAGGACCTACGAGCAGTACTTC. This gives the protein CSVADRTYEQYF.

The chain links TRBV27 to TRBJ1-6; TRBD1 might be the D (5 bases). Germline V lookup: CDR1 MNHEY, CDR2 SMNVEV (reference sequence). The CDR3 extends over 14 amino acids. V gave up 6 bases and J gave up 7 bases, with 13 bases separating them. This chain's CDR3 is CASRSAGGNSPLHF. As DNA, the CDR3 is TGTGCCAGCAGATCCGCCGGGGGAAATTCACCCCTCCACTTT.

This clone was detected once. The chain's CDR3 is CSGQQGVVAFF. In nucleotides, the CDR3 is TGCAGCGGTCAACAGGGGGTGGTGGCTTTCTTT. J is TRBJ1-1 and V is TRBV29-1, with 8 bases matching TRBD1. In germline, CDR1 is SQVTM, CDR2 ANQGSEA. The CDR3 is 11 amino acids. Trimming removed 7 bases from V and 11 bases from J; junction bases left unmatched: 9.

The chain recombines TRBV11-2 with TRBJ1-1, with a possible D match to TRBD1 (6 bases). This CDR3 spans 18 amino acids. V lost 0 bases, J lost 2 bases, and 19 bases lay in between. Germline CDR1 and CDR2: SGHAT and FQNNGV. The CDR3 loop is CASSLDRGHRATNTEAFF. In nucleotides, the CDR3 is TGTGCCAGCAGCTTAGATCGGGGCCACAGGGCAACCAACACTGAAGCTTTCTTT.

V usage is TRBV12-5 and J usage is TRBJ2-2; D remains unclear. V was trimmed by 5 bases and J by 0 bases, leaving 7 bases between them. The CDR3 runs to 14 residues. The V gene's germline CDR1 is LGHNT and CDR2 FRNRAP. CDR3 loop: CASGLRTNTGELFF. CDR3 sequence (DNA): TGTGCTAGTGGTCTCAGGACGAACACCGGGGAGCTGTTTTTT. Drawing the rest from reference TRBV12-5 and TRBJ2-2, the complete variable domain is DARVTQTPRHKVTEMGQEVTMRCQPILGHNTVFWYRQTMMQGLELLAYFRNRAPLDDSGMPKDRFSAEMPDATLATLKIQPSEPRDSAVYFCASGLRTNTGELFFGEGSRLTVL.

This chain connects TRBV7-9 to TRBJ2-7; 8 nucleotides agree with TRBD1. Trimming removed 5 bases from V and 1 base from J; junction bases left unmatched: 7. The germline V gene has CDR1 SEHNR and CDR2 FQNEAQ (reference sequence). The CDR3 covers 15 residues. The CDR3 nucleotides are TGTGCCAGCAGCCGCGGACAGGGAGTGTCCTACGAGCAGTACTTC. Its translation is CASSRGQGVSYEQYF.

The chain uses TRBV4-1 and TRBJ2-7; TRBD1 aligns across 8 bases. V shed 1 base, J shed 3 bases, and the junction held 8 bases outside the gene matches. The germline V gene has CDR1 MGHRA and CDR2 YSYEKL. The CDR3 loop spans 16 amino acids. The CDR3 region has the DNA TGCGCCAGCAGCCAAGCCTCGGGACAGGTAGACTACGAGCAGTACTTC. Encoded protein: CASSQASGQVDYEQYF.

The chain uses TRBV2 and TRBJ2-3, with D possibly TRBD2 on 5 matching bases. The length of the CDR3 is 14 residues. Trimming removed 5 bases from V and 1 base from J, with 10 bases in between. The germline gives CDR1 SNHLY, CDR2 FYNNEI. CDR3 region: CASSPTGGTDTQYF. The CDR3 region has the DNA TGTGCCAGCAGTCCCACCGGGGGCACAGATACGCAGTATTTT.

CDR3 region: CASRDRVSYEQYF. CDR3 DNA: TGTGCCAGCAGGGACAGGGTATCCTACGAGCAGTACTTC. The chain links TRBV6-5 to TRBJ2-7; 8 bases are shared with TRBD1. Germline V lookup: CDR1 MNHEY, CDR2 SVGAGI. The CDR3 has 13 amino acids. V lost 6 bases, J lost 1 base, and 2 bases stayed unmatched.

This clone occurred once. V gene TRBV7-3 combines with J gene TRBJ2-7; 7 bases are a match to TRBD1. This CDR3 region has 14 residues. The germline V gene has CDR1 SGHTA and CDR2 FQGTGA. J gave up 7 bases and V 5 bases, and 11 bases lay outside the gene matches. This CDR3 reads CASSPRQGWKEQYF. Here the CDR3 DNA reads TGTGCCAGCAGCCCTAGACAGGGATGGAAGGAGCAGTACTTC.

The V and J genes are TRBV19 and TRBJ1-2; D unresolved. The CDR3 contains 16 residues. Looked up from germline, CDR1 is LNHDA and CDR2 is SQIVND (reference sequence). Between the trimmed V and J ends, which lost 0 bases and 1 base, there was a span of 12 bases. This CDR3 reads CASSIDYIRSNYGYTF. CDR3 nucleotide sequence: TGTGCCAGTAGTATAGATTATATCCGGAGTAACTATGGCTACACCTTC.

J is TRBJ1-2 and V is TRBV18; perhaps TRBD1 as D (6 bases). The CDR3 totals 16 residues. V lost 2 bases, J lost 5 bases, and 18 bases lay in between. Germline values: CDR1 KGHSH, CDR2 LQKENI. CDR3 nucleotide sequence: TGTGCCAGCTCACCAATTGGGACATCTCAAGGGTATGGCTACACCTTC. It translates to CASSPIGTSQGYGYTF.

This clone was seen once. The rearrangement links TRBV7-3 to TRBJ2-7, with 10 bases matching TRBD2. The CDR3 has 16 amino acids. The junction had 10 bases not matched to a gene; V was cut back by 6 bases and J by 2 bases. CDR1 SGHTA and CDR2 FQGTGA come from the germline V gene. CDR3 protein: CASSLSHSGGAYEQYF. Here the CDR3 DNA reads TGTGCCAGCAGTCTATCCCACAGCGGGGGGGCCTACGAGCAGTACTTC.

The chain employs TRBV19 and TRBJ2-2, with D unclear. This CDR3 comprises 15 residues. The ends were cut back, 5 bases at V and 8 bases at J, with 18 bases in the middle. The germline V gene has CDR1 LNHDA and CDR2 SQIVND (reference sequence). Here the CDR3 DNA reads TGTGCCAGTAGTCCTACCCTAACCCGAGGAGGGGAGCTGTTTTTT. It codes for CASSPTLTRGGELFF.

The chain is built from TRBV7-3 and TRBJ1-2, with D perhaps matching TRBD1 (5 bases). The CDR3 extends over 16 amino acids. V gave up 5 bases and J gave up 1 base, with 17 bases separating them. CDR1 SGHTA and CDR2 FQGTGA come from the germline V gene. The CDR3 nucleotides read TGTGCCAGCAGCCCGGGTAGGAGGGACGATAACTATGGCTACACCTTC. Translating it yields CASSPGRRDDNYGYTF.